The source of this TCR beta chain is a study of T cell responses to AZD1222 COVID-19 vaccine. Across the study: Second-dose recipients at about 4 or about 12 weeks were treated as one pooled group.

Profiled with immunoSEQ multiplex PCR; TCRdb holds only in-frame clones, not every one. Of about 130,000 clones in the sample, approximately 88% were seen once. This CDR3 contains 13 residues. The germline V gene has CDR1 SGHRS and CDR2 YFSETQ. After removal of 4 bases from V and 4 bases from J, the junction contained 1 base not matched to a gene. This chain joins TRBV5-1 and TRBJ1-4; 7 bases line up with TRBD1. Sequenced here: peripheral blood, sampled on day 0 of AZD1222 vaccination. The TCR originated in an adult in good health. The CDR3, as DNA: TGCGCCAGCAGCCAGGGGGTTAATGAAAAACTGTTTTTT. Residues: CASSQGVNEKLFF.